The entry below describes one T cell receptor beta chain. This specimen belongs to a study of blood T cell repertoires in COVID-19. Study at large: COVID-19 samples collected from the United States, Italy and Spain covered acute and convalescent phases. Nucleic acid was either cDNA or gDNA, and it came from T cells, B-cell-depleted T cells, or PBMCs.

In the original workflow: Reference gene primer amplification gave estimated nucleated cell counts. This table comes from immunoSEQ multiplex PCR, and its TCRdb copy is limited to in-frame clones, with some not included. Clonal size and the V and J genes are those of that table, whereas D and trimming came from the DNA. In the table there are some 120,000 clones, approximately 74% of which are singletons. V shed 2 bases and J shed 0 bases, with 11 bases lying between them. Germline CDR1 and CDR2: SGHTA and FQGTGA. This CDR3 has 15 residues. The gene calls are TRBV7-3 and TRBJ2-7, with D unclear. The clonotype was recovered from a man aged 60-69 years with acute or convalescent COVID-19. The sequenced material came from peripheral blood. CDR3 protein: CASSLAWQDSYEQYF. Written as DNA, the CDR3 is TGTGCCAGCAGCTTAGCGTGGCAGGACTCCTACGAGCAGTACTTC.